This T cell receptor beta chain was profiled in a study of blood T cell repertoires in COVID-19. Study overall: The United States, Italy and Spain were the sources of the acute and convalescent COVID-19 samples.

For recovered donors of Cohort 3, there were two negative PCRs, clearance, or symptom resolution. In the original analysis: Estimated nucleated cell counts came from reference gene primer amplification. The table came from immunoSEQ multiplex PCR; TCRdb's copy has only in-frame clones and leaves some out. V and J calls plus clone size are reproduced from that table; the DNA served to infer D and trimming. Among almost 500,000 clones listed, approximately 91% were seen once. V was trimmed by 2 bases and J by 5 bases, leaving 13 bases between them. Germline V gives CDR1 SEHNR, CDR2 FQNEAQ (reference sequence). The CDR3 runs to 14 residues. A few counts support this clone.

The sample taken for sequencing was PBMCs or T cells enriched from blood (not recorded which). This sequence was found in an older woman who had recovered from COVID-19. The chain joins TRBV7-9 to TRBJ2-7; D is undetermined. The chain's CDR3 is CASSLYESSDEQYF. In DNA, the CDR3 is TGTGCCAGCAGCTTATACGAGAGCAGCGACGAGCAGTACTTC.